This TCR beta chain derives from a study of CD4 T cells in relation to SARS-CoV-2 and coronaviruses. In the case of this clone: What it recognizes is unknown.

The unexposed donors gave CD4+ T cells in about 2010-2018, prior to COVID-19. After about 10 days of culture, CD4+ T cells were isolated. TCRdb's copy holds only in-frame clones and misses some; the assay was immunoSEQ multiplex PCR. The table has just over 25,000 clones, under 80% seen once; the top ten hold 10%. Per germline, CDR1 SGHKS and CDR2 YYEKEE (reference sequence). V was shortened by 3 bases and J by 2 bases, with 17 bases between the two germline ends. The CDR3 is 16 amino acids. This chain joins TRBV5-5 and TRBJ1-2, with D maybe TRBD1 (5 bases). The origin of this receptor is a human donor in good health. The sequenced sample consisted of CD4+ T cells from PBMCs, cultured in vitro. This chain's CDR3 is CASSSASGGVNYGYTF. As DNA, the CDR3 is TGTGCCAGCAGCTCCGCTAGCGGGGGAGTAAACTATGGCTACACCTTC.